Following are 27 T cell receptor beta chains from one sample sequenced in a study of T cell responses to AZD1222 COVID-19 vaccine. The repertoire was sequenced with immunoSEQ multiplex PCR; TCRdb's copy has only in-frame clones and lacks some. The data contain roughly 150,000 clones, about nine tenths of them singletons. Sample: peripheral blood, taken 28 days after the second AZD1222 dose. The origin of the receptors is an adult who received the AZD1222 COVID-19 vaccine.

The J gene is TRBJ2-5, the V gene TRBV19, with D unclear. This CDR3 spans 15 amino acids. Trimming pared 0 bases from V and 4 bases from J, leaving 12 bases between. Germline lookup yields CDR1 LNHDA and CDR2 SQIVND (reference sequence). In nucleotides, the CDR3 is TGTGCCAGTAGTATAGACGCTACCAGAGCAGAGACCCAGTACTTC. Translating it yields CASSIDATRAETQYF.

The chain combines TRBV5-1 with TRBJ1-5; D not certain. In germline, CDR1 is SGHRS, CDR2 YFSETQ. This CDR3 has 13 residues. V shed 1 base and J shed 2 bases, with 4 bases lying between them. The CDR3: CASSLSGNQPQHF. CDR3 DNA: TGCGCCAGCAGCTTGAGTGGCAATCAGCCCCAGCATTTT.

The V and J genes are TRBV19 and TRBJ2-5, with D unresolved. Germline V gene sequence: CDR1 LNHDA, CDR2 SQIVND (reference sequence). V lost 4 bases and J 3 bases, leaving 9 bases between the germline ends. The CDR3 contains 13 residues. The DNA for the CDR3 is TGTGCCAGTAGTAAGCGATTGGAAGAGACCCAGTACTTC. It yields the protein CASSKRLEETQYF.

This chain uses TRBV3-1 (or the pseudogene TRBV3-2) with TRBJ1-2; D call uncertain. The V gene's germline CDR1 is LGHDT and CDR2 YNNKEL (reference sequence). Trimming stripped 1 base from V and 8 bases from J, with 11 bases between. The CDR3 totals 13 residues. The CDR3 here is CASSQAEWLGYTF. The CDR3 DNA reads TGTGCCAGCAGCCAAGCCGAGTGGCTCGGCTACACCTTC.

CDR3 DNA: TGTGCCAGCAGCTTCGGGGCTAGCGGGCCGGGCGAGCAGTACTTC. Translated: CASSFGASGPGEQYF. The rearrangement joins TRBV7-2 to TRBJ2-7, with TRBD2 identical over 8 bases. After removal of 3 bases from V and 6 bases from J, the junction contained 10 bases not matched to a gene. Germline V gene data show CDR1 as SGHTA and CDR2 as FQGNSA. The CDR3 runs 15 residues.

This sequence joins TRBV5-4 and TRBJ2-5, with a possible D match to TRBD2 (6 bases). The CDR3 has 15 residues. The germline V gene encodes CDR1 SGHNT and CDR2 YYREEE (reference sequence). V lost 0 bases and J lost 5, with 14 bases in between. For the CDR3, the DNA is TGTGCCAGCAGCTTGGGTAGGGGACTTCGGGAGACCCAGTACTTC. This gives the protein CASSLGRGLRETQYF.

The CDR3 spells CASSLPLGGGTNEKLFF. CDR3 nucleotides: TGCGCCAGCAGCTTGCCACTAGGAGGGGGGACTAATGAAAAACTGTTTTTT. The chain combines TRBV5-1 with TRBJ1-4, with D possibly being TRBD1 (6 bases). Germline assignment: CDR1 SGHRS and CDR2 YFSETQ. The germline V and J ends were trimmed by 1 base and 2 bases, with 15 bases remaining between them. The CDR3 is made up of 17 amino acids.

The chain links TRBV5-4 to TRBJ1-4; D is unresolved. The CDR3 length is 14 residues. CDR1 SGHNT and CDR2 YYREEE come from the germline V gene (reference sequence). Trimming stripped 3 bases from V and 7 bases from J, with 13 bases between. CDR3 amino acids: CASSSSPGPEKLFF. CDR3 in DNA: TGTGCCAGCAGCTCCTCTCCCGGACCTGAAAAACTGTTTTTT. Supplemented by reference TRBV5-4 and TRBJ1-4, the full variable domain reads ETGVTQSPTHLIKTRGQQVTLRCSSQSGHNTVSWYQQALGQGPQFIFQYYREEENGRGNFPPRFSGLQFPNYSSELNVNALELDDSALYLCASSSSPGPEKLFFGSGTQLSVL.

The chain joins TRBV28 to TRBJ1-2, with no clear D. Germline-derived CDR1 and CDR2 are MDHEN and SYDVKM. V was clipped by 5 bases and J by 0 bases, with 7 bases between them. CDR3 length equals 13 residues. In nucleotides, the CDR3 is TGTGCCAGCAGTCCCCCCCCTAACTATGGCTACACCTTC. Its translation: CASSPPPNYGYTF.

The CDR3 nucleotides read TGTGCCAGCAGTTACTTTGGGCGGGGGGCCCGAGAGACCCAGTACTTC. This translates into CASSYFGRGARETQYF. The chain employs TRBV6-2 or TRBV6-3 and TRBJ2-5; 8 nucleotides agree with TRBD2. Germline values: CDR1 MNHEY, CDR2 SVGEGT. This CDR3 has 16 residues. The V segment lost 1 base and the J segment 4 bases; nucleotides outside the gene matches: 8.

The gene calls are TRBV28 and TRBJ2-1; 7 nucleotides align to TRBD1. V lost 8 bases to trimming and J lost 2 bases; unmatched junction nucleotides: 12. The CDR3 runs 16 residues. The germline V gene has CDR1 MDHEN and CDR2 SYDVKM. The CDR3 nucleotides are TGTGCCAGCCAGGGGGAGAGTAGCCAGACCTACAATGAGCAGTTCTTC. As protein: CASQGESSQTYNEQFF. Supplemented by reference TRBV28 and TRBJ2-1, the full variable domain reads DVKVTQSSRYLVKRTGEKVFLECVQDMDHENMFWYRQDPGLGLRLIYFSYDVKMKEKGDIPEGYSVSREKKERFSLILESASTNQTSMYLCASQGESSQTYNEQFFGPGTRLTVL.

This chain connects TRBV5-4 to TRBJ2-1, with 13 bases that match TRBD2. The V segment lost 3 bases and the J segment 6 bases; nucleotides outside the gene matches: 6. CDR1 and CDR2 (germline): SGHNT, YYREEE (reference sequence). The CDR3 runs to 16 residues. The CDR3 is CASSSRTSGSFNEQFF. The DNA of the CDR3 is TGTGCCAGCAGCTCCCGGACTAGCGGGAGTTTCAATGAGCAGTTCTTC.

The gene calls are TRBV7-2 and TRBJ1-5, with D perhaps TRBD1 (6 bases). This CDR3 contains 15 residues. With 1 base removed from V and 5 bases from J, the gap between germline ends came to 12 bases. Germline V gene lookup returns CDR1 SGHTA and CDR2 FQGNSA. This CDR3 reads CASSLDPTGHQPQHF. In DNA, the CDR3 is TGTGCCAGCAGCTTAGACCCGACAGGCCATCAGCCCCAGCATTTT.

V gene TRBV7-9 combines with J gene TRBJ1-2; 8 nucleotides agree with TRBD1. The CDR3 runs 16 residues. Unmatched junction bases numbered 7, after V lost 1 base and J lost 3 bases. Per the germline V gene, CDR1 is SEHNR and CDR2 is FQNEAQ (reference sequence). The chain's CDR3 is CASSLGGRGRDYGYTF. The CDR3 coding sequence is TGTGCCAGCAGCTTAGGAGGCAGGGGGCGCGACTATGGCTACACCTTC.

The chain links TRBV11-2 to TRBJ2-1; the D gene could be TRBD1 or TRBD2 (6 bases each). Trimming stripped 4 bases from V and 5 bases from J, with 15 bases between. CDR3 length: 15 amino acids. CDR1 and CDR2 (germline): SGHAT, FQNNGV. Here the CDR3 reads CASSSGGGNHNEQFF. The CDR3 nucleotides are TGTGCCAGCAGCTCCGGGGGCGGGAACCACAATGAGCAGTTCTTC.

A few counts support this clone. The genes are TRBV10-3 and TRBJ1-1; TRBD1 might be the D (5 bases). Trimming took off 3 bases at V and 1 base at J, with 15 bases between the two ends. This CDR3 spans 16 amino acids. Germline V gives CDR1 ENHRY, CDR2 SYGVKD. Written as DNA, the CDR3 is TGTGCCATCAGTGAACGTGGTGGGGCTGGGAACACTGAAGCTTTCTTT. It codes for CAISERGGAGNTEAFF.

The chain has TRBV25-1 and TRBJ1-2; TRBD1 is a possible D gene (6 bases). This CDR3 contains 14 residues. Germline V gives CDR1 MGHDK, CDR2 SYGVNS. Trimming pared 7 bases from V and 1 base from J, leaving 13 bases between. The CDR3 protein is CASKGSGDNYGYTF. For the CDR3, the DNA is TGTGCCAGCAAGGGGTCAGGGGATAACTATGGCTACACCTTC.

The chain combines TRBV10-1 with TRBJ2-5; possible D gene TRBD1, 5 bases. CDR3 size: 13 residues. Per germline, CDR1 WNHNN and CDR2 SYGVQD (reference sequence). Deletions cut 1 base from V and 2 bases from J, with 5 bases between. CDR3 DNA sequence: TGCGCCAGCAGTGAGTACAGGCAAGAGACCCAGTACTTC. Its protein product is CASSEYRQETQYF.

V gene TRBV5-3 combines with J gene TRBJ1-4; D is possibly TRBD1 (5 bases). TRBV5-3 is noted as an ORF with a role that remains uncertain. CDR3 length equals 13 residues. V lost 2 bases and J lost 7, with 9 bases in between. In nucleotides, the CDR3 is TGTGCCAGAAGCTTCGGAGGGGTTGAAAAACTGTTTTTT. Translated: CARSFGGVEKLFF.

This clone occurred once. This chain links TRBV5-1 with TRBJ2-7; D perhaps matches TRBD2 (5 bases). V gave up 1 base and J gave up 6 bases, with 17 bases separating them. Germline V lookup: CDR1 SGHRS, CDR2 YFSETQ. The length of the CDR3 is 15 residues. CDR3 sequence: CASSLSPAVPGEQYF. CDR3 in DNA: TGCGCCAGCAGCTTGTCACCAGCGGTCCCCGGCGAGCAGTACTTC.

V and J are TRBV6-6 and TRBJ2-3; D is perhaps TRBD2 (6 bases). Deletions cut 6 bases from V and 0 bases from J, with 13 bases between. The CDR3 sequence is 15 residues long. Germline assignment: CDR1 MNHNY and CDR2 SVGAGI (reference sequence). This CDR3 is CASSFPRGSTDTQYF. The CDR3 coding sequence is TGTGCCAGCAGCTTCCCGCGGGGTAGCACAGATACGCAGTATTTT.

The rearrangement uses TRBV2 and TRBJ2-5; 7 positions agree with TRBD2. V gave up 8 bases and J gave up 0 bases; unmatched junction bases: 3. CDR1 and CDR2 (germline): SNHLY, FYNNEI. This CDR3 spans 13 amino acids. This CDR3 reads CASGGDYQETQYF. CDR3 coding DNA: TGTGCCAGCGGGGGGGACTACCAAGAGACCCAGTACTTC.

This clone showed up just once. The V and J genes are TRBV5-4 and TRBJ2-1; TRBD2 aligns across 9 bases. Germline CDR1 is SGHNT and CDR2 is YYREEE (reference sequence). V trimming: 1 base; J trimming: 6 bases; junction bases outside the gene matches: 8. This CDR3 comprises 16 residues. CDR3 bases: TGTGCCAGCAGCTTGTATCGCGGGAGGGTGGGCAATGAGCAGTTCTTC. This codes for CASSLYRGRVGNEQFF.

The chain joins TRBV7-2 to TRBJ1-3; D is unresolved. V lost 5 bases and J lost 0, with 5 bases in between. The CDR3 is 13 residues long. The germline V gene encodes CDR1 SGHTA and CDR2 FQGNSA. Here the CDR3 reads CASSPRSGNTIYF. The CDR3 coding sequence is TGTGCCAGCAGCCCACGCTCTGGAAACACCATATATTTT.

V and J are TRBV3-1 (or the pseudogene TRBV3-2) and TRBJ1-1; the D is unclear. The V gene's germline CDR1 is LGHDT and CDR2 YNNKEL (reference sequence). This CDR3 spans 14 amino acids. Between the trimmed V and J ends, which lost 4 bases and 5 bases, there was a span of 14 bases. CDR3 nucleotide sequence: TGTGCCAGCAGCCCCCGGGTAGCAAGGACTGAAGCTTTCTTT. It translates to CASSPRVARTEAFF.

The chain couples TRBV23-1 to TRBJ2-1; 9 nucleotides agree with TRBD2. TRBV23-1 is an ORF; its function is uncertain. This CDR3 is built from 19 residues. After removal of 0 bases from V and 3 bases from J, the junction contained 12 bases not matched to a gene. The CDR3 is CASSQSGKREAHYYNEQFF. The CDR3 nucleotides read TGCGCCAGCAGTCAATCAGGGAAGCGGGAGGCACACTACTACAATGAGCAGTTCTTC.

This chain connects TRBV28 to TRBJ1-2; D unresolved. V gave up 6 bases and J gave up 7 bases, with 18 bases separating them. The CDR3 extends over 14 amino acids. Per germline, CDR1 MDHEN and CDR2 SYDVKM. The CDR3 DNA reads TGTGCCAGCAGCCCATGGGGAAGACTCCCTGGCTACACCTTC. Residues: CASSPWGRLPGYTF.